This T cell receptor (beta chain) came from a study of T cells in Graves' hyperthyroidism and ophthalmopathy (dated by TCRdb to the late 2010s). Background for the entire study: TCR V-J signatures able to tell the groups apart were searched for in a discovery cohort of 100 patients, of whom fewer than 45 had Graves' ophthalmopathy and some 60 had stable Graves' hyperthyroidism. Prospective prediction of ophthalmopathy was tested in an independent validation cohort of about 19 hyperthyroidism patients and some 17 patients who later progressed to ophthalmopathy. The 100 or so discovery patients were randomly divided into training and test sets at a 7:3 ratio. In six Graves' hyperthyroidism patients, the study also compared T-cell repertoires from thyroid tissue with T-cell repertoires from blood. After sampling, hyperthyroidism patients received methimazole starting at 30 mg daily, and ophthalmopathy patients received high-dose intravenous methylprednisolone. According to the paper, TCR Vbeta CDR3 sequencing was carried out on about 140 peripheral blood samples, which came from fewer than 50 ophthalmopathy, 75 to 80 hyperthyroidism and about 17 progressor patients. Points the paper makes about the study in general: No statistical method was used to set the sample size in advance, and investigators knew the group allocation. Most expanded thyroid clonotypes (frequency above 0.001) were also detected in blood, suggesting blood repertoires may reflect thyroid immune responses. A model built on a 13 V-J signature distinguished ophthalmopathy from stable hyperthyroidism, reaching about 88% sensitivity and 81.08% specificity in cross-validation and 80%/75% in testing. In validation, the model predicted progression to ophthalmopathy a median of around six months before onset, with about 70% sensitivity and more than 72% specificity.

Any patient with an uncontrolled infection, another autoimmune disease, pregnancy or lactation was excluded. Clinical symptoms, serum thyroxine and TRAb, thyroid ultrasound, and orbital computed tomography formed the basis for the diagnoses. Total RNA was extracted with Trizol reagent, and quality was checked on an Agilent 2100 Bioanalyzer. Amplification of TCR beta CDR3 regions was carried out from RNA transcripts. The TCR CDR3 was subjected to a first round of RT-PCR using the HTBI primer set and the Qiagen OneStep RT-PCR kit. A second multiplex PCR round built the libraries, followed by size selection and purification. Paired-end sequencing of the libraries was performed with 100 bp reads on an Illumina HiSeq2000. As for the authors' bioinformatics: Raw data were processed with SOAPnuke, discarding reads with adapters, uncalled bases, mean Phred below 15, or no exact constant-primer or identifier match. COPE v1.2.5 was used to merge the high-quality paired reads, and each unique nucleotide sequence was defined as a clonotype. MiTCR v1.1 was used to align clonotypes to the IMGT TRBV, TRBD and TRBJ reference segments. Analysis was restricted to V-J combinations with a frequency above 0.0001, which covered roughly 99% of repertoires. The TCS score was defined as the ratio of F50 (clonal expansion) to E x V (chaos), calculated using BLOSUM62-based TCRdist between CDR3 peptides within each V-J. Welch's t-statistics and random forest reduced roughly 540 V-J features to around 14, which were used in a naive Bayes classifier (R e1071). Thyroid-blood repertoire similarity was quantified with the Morisita-Horn index. Using fastp trimming at Q25 and MiXCR clonotype assembly, TCRdb reanalyzed the public sequencing data and kept in-frame beta chains. Entries are consolidated by CDR3 protein sequence, retaining the most common genes and DNA. TCRdb, not the authors, supplied the V and J calls. The sample includes roughly 500,000 distinct CDR3 sequences, with about 46% observed a single time. Clones ranked in the top ten supply roughly 45% of the sample.

In the case of this clonotype: Its antigen is still unknown. Qualities for individual bases were not recorded, and no much larger clone is one base off.

Trimming leaves V shorter by 8 bases and J shorter by 2 bases, with the junction holding 5 bases beyond the gene matches. The CDR3 covers 13 residues, taking in both the cysteine and the phenylalanine. Left in the record is the CDR3 DNA by itself, 39 bases read in frame from the first base. Recombination connected TRBV12-3 or TRBV12-4 to TRBJ1-2, and 7 junctional nucleotides match TRBD1. The clonotype comes from an adult woman with Graves' disease, either hyperthyroidism or ophthalmopathy (not recorded which). Material: peripheral blood or thyroid tissue (not recorded which). DNA sequence: TGTGCCAGCTCAAAACAGGGGAACTATGGCTACACCTTC. Translated, this is CASSKQGNYGYTF.